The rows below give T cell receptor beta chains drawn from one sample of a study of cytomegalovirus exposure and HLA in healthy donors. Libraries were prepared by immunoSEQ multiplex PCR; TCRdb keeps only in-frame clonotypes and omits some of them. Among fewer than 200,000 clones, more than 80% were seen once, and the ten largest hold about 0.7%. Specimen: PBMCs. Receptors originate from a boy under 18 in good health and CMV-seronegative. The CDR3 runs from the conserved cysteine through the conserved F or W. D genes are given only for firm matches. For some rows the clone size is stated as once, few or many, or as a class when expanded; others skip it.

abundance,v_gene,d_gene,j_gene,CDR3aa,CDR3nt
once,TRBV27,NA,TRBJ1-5,CASSPGVMPSQPQHF,TGTGCCAGCAGTCCCGGGGTCATGCCGAGTCAGCCCCAGCATTTT
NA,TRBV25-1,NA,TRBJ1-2,CASSEDRGYTF,TGTGCCAGCAGTGAGGACAGAGGCTACACCTTC
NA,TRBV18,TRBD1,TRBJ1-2,CASSPSSDRGRNGYTF,TGTGCCAGCTCACCCAGTTCGGACAGGGGGCGAAATGGCTACACCTTC
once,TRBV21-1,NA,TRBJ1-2,CASSNEQGALGRGYTF,TGTGCCAGCAGCAACGAACAGGGGGCATTGGGTCGGGGCTACACCTTC
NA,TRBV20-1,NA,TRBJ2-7,CSAGTYEQYF,TGCAGTGCCGGTACCTACGAGCAGTACTTC
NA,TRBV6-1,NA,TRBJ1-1,CATLRSGGPNTEAFF,TGTGCCACCCTTCGTTCCGGGGGGCCGAACACTGAAGCTTTCTTT
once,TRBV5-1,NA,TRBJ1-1,CASSSPIPLRGRKDTEAFF,TGCGCCAGCAGTTCTCCTATCCCCCTTAGGGGGAGAAAGGACACTGAAGCTTTCTTT
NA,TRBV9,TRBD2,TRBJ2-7,CASSVTGLAGEDEQYF,TGTGCCAGCAGCGTAACTGGACTAGCGGGAGAGGACGAGCAGTACTTC
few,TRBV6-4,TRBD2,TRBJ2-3,CASSVAGGTDTQYF,TGTGCCAGCAGTGTAGCGGGGGGCACAGATACGCAGTATTTT
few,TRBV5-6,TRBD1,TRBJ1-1,CASSFGTGNTEAFF,TGTGCCAGCAGCTTCGGGACAGGGAACACTGAAGCTTTCTTT
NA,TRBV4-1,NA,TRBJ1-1,CASSQSKQGQRRSLAFF,TGCGCCAGCAGCCAAAGCAAGCAAGGACAGCGGAGATCTTTGGCTTTCTTT
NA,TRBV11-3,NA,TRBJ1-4,CASSSSLDRMFATNEKLFF,TGTGCCAGCAGCTCCTCTCTAGACAGGATGTTTGCAACTAATGAAAAACTGTTTTTT
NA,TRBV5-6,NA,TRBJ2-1,CASSLVQGSSYNEQFF,TGTGCCAGCAGCTTGGTTCAGGGAAGCTCCTACAATGAGCAGTTCTTC
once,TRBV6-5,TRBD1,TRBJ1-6,CASSSTRGQGDSPLHF,TGTGCCAGCAGTTCTACCCGTGGACAGGGGGATTCACCCCTCCACTTT
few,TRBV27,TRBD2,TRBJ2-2,CASSLAGGPINTGELFF,TGTGCCAGCAGTTTAGCGGGGGGGCCTATAAACACCGGGGAGCTGTTTTTT
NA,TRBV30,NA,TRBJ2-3,CAWTGLATDTQYF,TGTGCCTGGACGGGCCTAGCCACAGATACGCAGTATTTT
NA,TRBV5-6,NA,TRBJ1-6,CASSLERAYNSPLHF,TGTGCCAGCAGCTTGGAACGGGCCTATAATTCACCCCTCCACTTT
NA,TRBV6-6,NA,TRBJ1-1,CASSHTKNTEAFF,TGTGCCAGCAGCCATACAAAGAACACTGAAGCTTTCTTT
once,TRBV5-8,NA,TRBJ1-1,CASSPGGWEAFF,TGTGCCAGCAGCCCGGGGGGTTGGGAAGCTTTCTTT